This TCR beta chain was found in a study of shared clonotypes between healthy human individuals. Whole-study context: Donors consisted of two women and three men between 18 and 49. Donors had three CD4 naive, three CD4 memory, two CD8 naive and one CD8 memory plate apiece.

Recent acute infections and vaccinations were absent in the healthy HIV-negative adult donors. The donor cohort consisted entirely of Caucasian adults residing in Nashville, Tennessee. The ends were cut back, 4 bases at V and 6 bases at J, with 15 bases in the middle. CDR1 SGHRS and CDR2 YFSETQ come from the germline V gene. CDR3 length: 14 residues. Using immunoSEQ multiplex PCR, the repertoire was profiled, and TCRdb retains in-frame clones only, with some absent. The table includes around 2.1 million clones, almost 96% detected once. This chain uses TRBV5-1 with TRBJ2-3, with D possibly being TRBD1 (6 bases). The sequenced material came from naive CD4+ T cells sorted from blood. The subset was: CD45RA+ positively selected. This TCR derives from a man in his late teens or twenties in good health. For the CDR3, the DNA is TGCGCCAGCAGCACAGGGACCCCGGCTGATACGCAGTATTTT. Translating it yields CASSTGTPADTQYF.